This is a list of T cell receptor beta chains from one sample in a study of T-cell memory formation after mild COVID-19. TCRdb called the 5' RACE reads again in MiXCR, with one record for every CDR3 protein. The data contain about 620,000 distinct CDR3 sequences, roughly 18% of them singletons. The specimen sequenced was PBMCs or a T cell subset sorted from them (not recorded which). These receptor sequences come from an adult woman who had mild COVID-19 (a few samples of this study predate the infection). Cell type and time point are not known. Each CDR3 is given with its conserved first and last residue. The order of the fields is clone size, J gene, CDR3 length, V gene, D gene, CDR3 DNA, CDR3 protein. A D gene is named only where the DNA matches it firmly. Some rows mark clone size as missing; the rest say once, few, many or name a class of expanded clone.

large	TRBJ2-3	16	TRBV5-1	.	TGCGCCAGCAGCTTACATCTCGAGGGGATAACAGATACGCAGTATTTT	CASSLHLEGITDTQYF
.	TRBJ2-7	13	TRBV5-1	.	TGCGCCAGCAGCTACAGGGTTGCCTACGAGCAGTACTTC	CASSYRVAYEQYF
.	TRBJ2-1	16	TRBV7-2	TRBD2	TGTGCCAGCAGCGGGCACGGGACTAGCGGCTACAATGAGCAGTTCTTC	CASSGHGTSGYNEQFF
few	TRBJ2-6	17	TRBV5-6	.	TGTGCCAGCAGCTCGCGGAGGGGCCGCTCTGGGGCCAACGTCCTGACTTTC	CASSSRRGRSGANVLTF
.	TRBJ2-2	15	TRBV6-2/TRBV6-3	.	TGTGCCAGCAGGCTACAGGATTTTTACACCGGGGAGCTGTTTTTT	CASRLQDFYTGELFF
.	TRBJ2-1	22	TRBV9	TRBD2	TGTGCCAGCAGCGATACCGGGACTAGCGGGGACATGGGAGTGGGTTCCTTCAATGAGCAGTTCTTC	CASSDTGTSGDMGVGSFNEQFF
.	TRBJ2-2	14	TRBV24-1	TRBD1	TGTGCCACCATGGGACAGTCGAACACCGGGGAGCTGTTTTTT	CATMGQSNTGELFF
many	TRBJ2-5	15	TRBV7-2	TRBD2	TGTGCCAGCAGCTTGGCTGGGACTAGTCAAGAGACCCAGTACTTC	CASSLAGTSQETQYF
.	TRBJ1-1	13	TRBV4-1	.	TGCGCCAGCAGCCTGACTGATTACACTGAAGCTTTCTTT	CASSLTDYTEAFF
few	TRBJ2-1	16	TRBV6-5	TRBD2	TGTGCCAGCACCCCCCCCAGCGGGAGATTATACGGTGAGCAGTTCTTC	CASTPPSGRLYGEQFF
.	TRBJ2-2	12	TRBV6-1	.	TGTGCCGCCCGGACCTCCACCGGGGAGCTGTTTTTT	CAARTSTGELFF
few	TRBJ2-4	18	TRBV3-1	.	TGTGCCAGCAGCCAAGTACCACCTCTGGGGGGAGCCAAAAACATTCAGTACTTC	CASSQVPPLGGAKNIQYF
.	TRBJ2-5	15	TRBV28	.	TGTGCCAGCAGTCAGCGGACAGTGTACCAAGAGACCCAGTACTTC	CASSQRTVYQETQYF
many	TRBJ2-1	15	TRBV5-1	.	TGCGCCAGCAGCTTGGCCAGTACCCTCTACAATGAGCAGTTCTTC	CASSLASTLYNEQFF
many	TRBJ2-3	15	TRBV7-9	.	TGTGCCAGCAGCCTCGGACAGACTAGCACAGATACGCAGTATTTT	CASSLGQTSTDTQYF
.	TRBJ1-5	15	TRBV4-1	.	TGCGCCAGCAGCCAAGTACAGGGTGTGGATCAGCCCCAGCATTTT	CASSQVQGVDQPQHF
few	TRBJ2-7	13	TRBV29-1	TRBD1	TGCAGCGTTGTGACAGGGTCAGAATACGAGCAGTACTTC	CSVVTGSEYEQYF
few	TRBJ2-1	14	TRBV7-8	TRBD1	TGTGCCAGCAGCGTCGGGACAGGGCACAATGAGCAGTTCTTC	CASSVGTGHNEQFF
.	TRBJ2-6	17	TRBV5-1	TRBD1	TGCGCCAGCACCGCAGGACAGGCGTGGGGTGGGGCCAACGTCCTGACTTTC	CASTAGQAWGGANVLTF
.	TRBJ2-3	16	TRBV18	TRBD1	TGTGCCAGCTCACCACCGGACAGGGCCCACACAGATACGCAGTATTTT	CASSPPDRAHTDTQYF
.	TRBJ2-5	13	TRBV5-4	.	TGTGCCAGCAGCTCCGTGGCTCAAGAGACCCAGTACTTC	CASSSVAQETQYF
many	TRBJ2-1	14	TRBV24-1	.	TGTGCCACCAGTGATTTGTCCAGGGAAAATGAGCAGTTCTTC	CATSDLSRENEQFF
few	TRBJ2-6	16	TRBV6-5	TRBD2	TGTGCCAGCAGCCTGCGGGGGGCCTCTGGGGCCAACGTCCTGACTTTC	CASSLRGASGANVLTF
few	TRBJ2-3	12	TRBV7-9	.	TGTGCCAACCGGACCTTAGAAGATACGCAGTATTTT	CANRTLEDTQYF
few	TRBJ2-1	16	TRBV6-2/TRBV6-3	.	TGTGCCAGCAGTTACAGTCTGATTAGCTCCTACAATGAGCAGTTCTTC	CASSYSLISSYNEQFF
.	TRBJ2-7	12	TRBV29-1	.	TGCAGCGTTGGGGTGGGGGCCTACGAGCAGTACTTC	CSVGVGAYEQYF
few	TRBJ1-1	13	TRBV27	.	TGTGCCAGCAGTTTATCCGTAGGCACTGAAGCTTTCTTT	CASSLSVGTEAFF
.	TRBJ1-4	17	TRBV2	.	TGTGCCAGCAGCGAGCCCGACACCACCGTCAATAATGAAAAACTGTTTTTT	CASSEPDTTVNNEKLFF
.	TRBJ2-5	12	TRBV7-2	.	TGTGCCAGCAGCTTTAAGGGGGAGACCCAGTACTTC	CASSFKGETQYF
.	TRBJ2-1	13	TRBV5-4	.	TGTGCCAGCAGCTTGAACCTAGAGAATGAGCAGTTCTTC	CASSLNLENEQFF
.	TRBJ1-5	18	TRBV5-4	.	TGTGCCAGCAGCCGGAGGGGGTACGGGGAGTCGAGCAATCAGCCCCAGCATTTT	CASSRRGYGESSNQPQHF
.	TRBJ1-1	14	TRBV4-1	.	TGCGCCAGCAGCCAGGCGACCCCGAACACTGAAGCTTTCTTT	CASSQATPNTEAFF
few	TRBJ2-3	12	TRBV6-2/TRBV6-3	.	TGTGCCAGCAGTTACCCCGCAGATACGCAGTATTTT	CASSYPADTQYF
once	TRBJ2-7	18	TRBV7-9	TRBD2	TGTGCCAGCAGCCCGTTGGGTGGGAGCGGGAGGTCTCCGGTGGAGCAGTACTTC	CASSPLGGSGRSPVEQYF
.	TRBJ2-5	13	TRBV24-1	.	TGTGCCACCAGTGAGGCAAATCAAGAGACCCAGTACTTC	CATSEANQETQYF
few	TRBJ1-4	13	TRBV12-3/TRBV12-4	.	TGTGCCAGCACCGGAGAACCTGCCGAAAAACTGTTTTTT	CASTGEPAEKLFF
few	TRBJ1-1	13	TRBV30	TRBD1	TGTGCCTGGAGTCACAGGGGCCCCACTGAAGCTTTCTTT	CAWSHRGPTEAFF
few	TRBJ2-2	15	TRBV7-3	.	TGTGCCAGCAGCTCAAGGGCTACGGGGATCGGGGAGCTGTTTTTT	CASSSRATGIGELFF
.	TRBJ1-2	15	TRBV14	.	TGTGCCAGCAGCCAAGAAAGAATGTCTAACTATGGCTACACCTTC	CASSQERMSNYGYTF
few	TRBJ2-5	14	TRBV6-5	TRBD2	TGTGCCAGCAGTTTCGGACTAGCCAGAGAGACCCAGTACTTC	CASSFGLARETQYF
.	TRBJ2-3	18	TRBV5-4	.	TGTGCCAGCAGCTTGGCCCATTCACTGGGGCCAGCGGCAGATACGCAGTATTTT	CASSLAHSLGPAADTQYF
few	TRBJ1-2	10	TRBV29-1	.	TGCAGCTGTTCGGGTTATGGCTACACCTTC	CSCSGYGYTF
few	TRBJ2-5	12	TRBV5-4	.	TGTGCCAGCAGCTCCCCAGGTGGGGCCCAGTACTTC	CASSSPGGAQYF
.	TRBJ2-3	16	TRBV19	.	TGTGCCAGTAGTCCTGGAGGGGATTCGCGCACAGATACGCAGTATTTT	CASSPGGDSRTDTQYF
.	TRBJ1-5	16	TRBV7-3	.	TGTGCCAGCCCCAACGTCGCGGCGGAGTGGGGTCAACCCCAGCATTTT	CASPNVAAEWGQPQHF
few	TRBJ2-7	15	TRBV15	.	TGTGCCACCAGCAGAGGAGATGCAGGGAGCTACGAGCAGTACTTC	CATSRGDAGSYEQYF
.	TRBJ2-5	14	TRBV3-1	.	TGTGCCAGCAGCCAAGAGGGGACCGAAGAGACCCAGTACTTC	CASSQEGTEETQYF
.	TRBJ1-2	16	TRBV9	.	TGTGCCAGCAGCGCCTCCGGGGGTTCGTTGAACTATGGCTACACCTTC	CASSASGGSLNYGYTF
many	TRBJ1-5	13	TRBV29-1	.	TGCAGCGCGCAAGGGTCTAGCAATCAGCCCCAGCATTTT	CSAQGSSNQPQHF
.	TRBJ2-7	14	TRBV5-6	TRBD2	TGTGCCAGCGTAACTAGCGGGAACTCCTACGAGCAGTACTTC	CASVTSGNSYEQYF
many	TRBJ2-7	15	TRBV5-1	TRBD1	TGCGCCAGCAGCCTCCCCGGGACAGGGACCTACGAGCAGTACTTC	CASSLPGTGTYEQYF
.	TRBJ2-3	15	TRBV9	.	TGTGCCAGCAGCGTAGTCATTGGCGAGTTGGATACGCAGTATTTT	CASSVVIGELDTQYF
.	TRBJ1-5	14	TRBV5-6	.	TGTGCCAGCAGCTTTCCAGGGAGTAGACAGCCCCAGCATTTT	CASSFPGSRQPQHF
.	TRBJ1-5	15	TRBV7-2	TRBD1	TGTGCCAGCAGCCAGGGGACAGGGAAGGCTCAGCCCCAGCATTTT	CASSQGTGKAQPQHF